Included here is one T cell receptor beta chain sequence, with context. The data originate from a study of cytomegalovirus exposure and HLA in healthy donors. Both 60 Vbeta primers and 13 Jbeta primers went into the PCR. The table came from immunoSEQ multiplex PCR; TCRdb's copy has only in-frame clones and leaves some out. Of roughly 120,000 clones listed, around 78% were seen once; the top ten hold 1% to 1.5%. The specimen sequenced was PBMCs. This clonotype was sampled from a woman in her thirties in good health and CMV-seronegative.

The CDR3 DNA follows: TGTGCCAGCAGCTTGCGGGCGGACACTGAAGCTTTCTTT. Its protein product is CASSLRADTEAFF. The rearrangement links TRBV7-2 to TRBJ1-1, with unresolved D. CDR1 and CDR2 from the germline V gene are SGHTA and FQGNSA. This CDR3 region has 13 residues. V was trimmed by 3 bases and J by 3 bases, leaving 8 bases between them.